This note documents a single T cell receptor (beta chain) sequence. The assay was immunoSEQ multiplex PCR, and TCRdb's table has in-frame clones only and misses some. The data hold 77,000 or so clones, with around 93% observed a single time. This specimen belongs to a study of OX40 agonist ivuxolimab in advanced cancers. Study as a whole: Patients were given ivuxolimab, an antibody that agonizes OX40 (CD134). Participants, roughly 81% male, averaged roughly 55 years of age, ranging from about 23 to 79.

At baseline, cycle 4 day 1, and cycle 7 day 1, blood was sampled. This sample comprised CD4+ or CD8+ T cells sorted from blood, obtained in a trial of the OX40 agonist ivuxolimab. The clonotype was recovered from an adult with an advanced solid tumor such as melanoma, head and neck, liver or kidney cancer.

CDR3 protein: CASSSGTSGAYEQYF. The CDR3, as DNA: TGTGCCAGCAGTTCCGGGACTAGCGGGGCTTACGAGCAGTACTTC. V is TRBV6-5 and J is TRBJ2-7; 13 nucleotides agree with TRBD2. Trimming took 4 bases from V and 4 from J; bases not matched to a gene: 4. Looked up from germline, CDR1 is MNHEY and CDR2 is SVGAGI. CDR3 length equals 15 residues.